The present entry profiles one T cell receptor beta chain with its context. What antigen it recognizes has not been identified. No base qualities exist here, and no much larger clone lies one base off it. The Quick-DNA Microprep Kit was used to extract genomic DNA from the sorted cells. Amplification of TCRbeta DNA was done with the immunoSEQ hsTCRbeta kit, following the protocol from the manufacturer. TCRbeta libraries were sequenced on an Illumina MiSeq instrument. The study's own analysis went as follows. Following removal of out-of-frame sequences, 2 million to 2.5 million distinct TCRbeta sequences were retained, with an average of approximately 64,000 per individual. Each individual was scored using the number of 150 to 200 previously reported CMV-associated TCRbeta sequences that the individual carried and the total number of productive distinct TCRbeta sequences. A beta-binomial model was reimplemented in Python, and scikit-learn random forests with default parameters were trained on US cohort data. Classifier performance on the Belgian cohort was summarized as median AUC with percentile confidence intervals calculated over 10,000 bootstrap iterations. TCRdb stores this immuneACCESS table with in-frame sequences only. Part of the clones is absent; in the studies checked, under half of the shortfall reflects unresolved V genes, and no reason is known for the rest. V, J and clone size were drawn from that table, and D and trimming were deduced from the DNA. Counted in this sample were tens of thousands of clones; around 78% of them appeared once. Of the sample, about 0.6% falls within the top ten clones.

This sample is part of a study of memory CD4+ T cells and cytomegalovirus serostatus (dated by TCRdb to the late 2010s). In the study overall: The cohort included about 33 healthy adults from Belgium, of whom 9 were CMV seropositive and 24 were CMV seronegative. To replicate a published TCR-based CMV serostatus classifier, the researchers sequenced the CD4+ memory TCRbeta repertoires of a Belgian cohort whose cytomegalovirus serostatus was known. The investigation overall reported the following: CMV serostatus prediction reached a median bootstrapped AUC of 0.95 with the original framework and approximately 0.92 with a US-trained random forest. Results were interpreted as suggesting that the CMV-associated TCR signature is largely present in the CD4+ memory repertoire. A median bootstrapped AUC of around 0.95 with a 95% CI of 0.76-1.00 was achieved on the Belgian cohort by the original-framework classifier. Only CD4+CD45RO+ memory cells were sequenced, in contrast to the original study, in which naive and memory CD4+ and CD8+ populations were covered. Among the 150 to 200 previously reported CMV-associated TCRbeta sequences, about 71 showed up in the CD4+ memory repertoires, with each one found in between one and five individuals.

Trimming removed 5 bases from V and 1 base from J, leaving 8 bases between the germline ends. CDR1 and CDR2, looked up from the germline V gene, are KGHSH and LQKENI. The CDR3 runs 13 residues from the cysteine to the phenylalanine. Only the CDR3 DNA stays, 39 bases, in frame from base 1. Single viable CD3+CD4+CD8-CD45RO+ cells were sorted as memory CD4+ T cells on a FACSAria II. CMV serostatus was determined with a Roche Elecsys assay detecting serum IgG against CMV pp150, pp28, p38 and p52. After the samples were thawed, total CD4+ T cells were enriched through positive selection using CD4 magnetic microbeads. The samples came from a different study that was designed specifically to examine the CD4+ T cell memory repertoire. Peripheral blood mononuclear cells were isolated and cryopreserved following standard operating procedures; serum was stored at -80 °C. The staining relied on CD3-PerCP (BW264/56), CD4-APC (RPA-T4), CD45RO-PE (UCHT1) and CD8-Pacific Orange (3B5) antibodies, and Sytox blue was used to exclude non-viable cells.

The sample taken for sequencing was memory CD4+ T cells from blood. The chain employs TRBV18 and TRBJ1-1, and TRBD1 may be the D gene, going by 5 matching bases. The receptor comes from an adult in good health and CMV-seronegative. For the CDR3, the sequence is CASSSQGNTEAFF. The DNA is as follows: TGTGCCAGCTCATCTCAGGGGAACACTGAAGCTTTCTTT.